These T cell receptor beta chains were read from a single sample in a study of T-cell memory formation after mild COVID-19. Each CDR3 protein is one row after TCRdb ran MiXCR on the 5' RACE reads. Of roughly 240,000 distinct CDR3 sequences in the sample, 15% to 20% are singletons; the top ten hold 22%. The sample taken for sequencing was PBMCs or a T cell subset sorted from them (not recorded which). These receptors all stem from a young man who had mild COVID-19 (a few samples of this study predate the infection). Cell type and time point are not known. Each CDR3 is given with its conserved first and last residue. Fields, in order: CDR3 DNA, CDR3 protein, V gene, D gene, clone size, J gene. The D gene is left open where the match is weak. Not all rows give a size; the values are once, few, many and, for expanded clones, a class.

TGTGCCAGCAGCACAGGGACCGTTGGGACCCAGTACTTC | CASSTGTVGTQYF | TRBV11-3 | NA | NA | TRBJ2-5
TGTGCCAGCAGTTACGCAGCTCGGGAAAAACTGTTTTTT | CASSYAAREKLFF | TRBV6-6 | NA | NA | TRBJ1-4
TGTGCCAGCAGCCTCGGGGGGGGAGGTGAAGCTTTCTTT | CASSLGGGGEAFF | TRBV12-3/TRBV12-4 | NA | NA | TRBJ1-1
TGCAGTGCTAGTCAGTCAGGGGACACTGAAGCTTTCTTT | CSASQSGDTEAFF | TRBV20-1 | NA | few | TRBJ1-1
TGTGCCTCAGCCCAGTTCCCCAGGGGGTCCTCGGAGACCCAGTACTTC | CASAQFPRGSSETQYF | TRBV6-1 | TRBD1 | NA | TRBJ2-5
TGCGCCAGCAGCTGGAGGGGGGCCGGCACAGATACGCAGTATTTT | CASSWRGAGTDTQYF | TRBV4-1 | NA | few | TRBJ2-3
TGTGCCAGCAGTTTATCAAGGGATTTGCCACCCCTCCACTTT | CASSLSRDLPPLHF | TRBV27 | NA | NA | TRBJ1-6
TGTGCCAGCAGTTACTCCGGCGACAGGCGAACCTACAATGAGCAGTTCTTC | CASSYSGDRRTYNEQFF | TRBV6-5 | NA | NA | TRBJ2-1
TGTGCCAGCAGGGTCGTAGGGGGAATCAGCCCTGAAGCTTTCTTT | CASRVVGGISPEAFF | TRBV6-5 | NA | NA | TRBJ1-1
TGTGCCAGCGGGGACCGCCAGAGCTATTACTTC | CASGDRQSYYF | TRBV2 | NA | NA | TRBJ2-5
TGTGCCAGCAGCCGGGGTAGTGGGAGCACAGATACGCAGTATTTT | CASSRGSGSTDTQYF | TRBV6-2/TRBV6-3 | NA | few | TRBJ2-3
TGTGCCAGCCACAACAGCGATACCGCCAACTATGGCTACACCTTC | CASHNSDTANYGYTF | TRBV18 | NA | NA | TRBJ1-2
TGTGCCAGCAGCTTAGACGCTAGCACAGATACGCAGTATTTT | CASSLDASTDTQYF | TRBV7-2 | NA | many | TRBJ2-3
TGTGCCAGCACCCTCCCGGGAGGCCCCAATCAGCCCCAGCATTTT | CASTLPGGPNQPQHF | TRBV6-6 | NA | NA | TRBJ1-5
TGTGCCAGCAGCCCGCAGGGGAAGAGTCAGCCCCAGCATTTT | CASSPQGKSQPQHF | TRBV6-6 | NA | NA | TRBJ1-5
TGTGCCAGCAGCTTAGAGACAGGGGGAGCCTACAATGAGCAGTTCTTC | CASSLETGGAYNEQFF | TRBV7-2 | TRBD1 | few | TRBJ2-1
TGTGCCAGCAGCTCCGACGTAGCGGGGGACTACAATGAGCAGTTCTTC | CASSSDVAGDYNEQFF | TRBV7-7 | TRBD2 | few | TRBJ2-1
TGTGCCAGCAGCTCCGGGAGGCAGGGGGGGATGACCCAGCATTTT | CASSSGRQGGMTQHF | TRBV7-8 | TRBD1 | NA | TRBJ1-5
TGTGCCAGCAGCCGTACAGGGTTAGAGACCCAGTACTTC | CASSRTGLETQYF | TRBV7-9 | NA | many | TRBJ2-5
TGCAGCGCCCTTCTACCGGGACAGTCAGACGAGGGGGAGCTGTTTTTT | CSALLPGQSDEGELFF | TRBV29-1 | TRBD1 | few | TRBJ2-2
TGTGCCAGCAGTTACTCGACGGTTGGACCAGGGAGAGCTTTCTTT | CASSYSTVGPGRAFF | TRBV6-5 | NA | NA | TRBJ1-1
TGTGCCAGCAGCTTATTCGGGGGAGACGAGCAGTACTTC | CASSLFGGDEQYF | TRBV7-9 | NA | few | TRBJ2-7
TGTGCCAGCAGCTCGGGGGATTTCGGTGAAGCTTTCTTT | CASSSGDFGEAFF | TRBV5-4 | NA | NA | TRBJ1-1
TGCGCCAGCAGCTTGGATCCAGGCCGCCCAGATACGCAGTATTTT | CASSLDPGRPDTQYF | TRBV5-1 | NA | few | TRBJ2-3
TGTGCCAGCAGCTTGGACGTGAACACCGGGGAGCTGTTTTTT | CASSLDVNTGELFF | TRBV5-6 | NA | NA | TRBJ2-2
TGCAGTGCTAGACGAACCACTAGCATGAATGAGCAGTTCTTC | CSARRTTSMNEQFF | TRBV20-1 | NA | many | TRBJ2-1
TGTGCCAGCAACCCGAGAGGGGAAACGGATACGCAGTATTTT | CASNPRGETDTQYF | TRBV7-9 | NA | few | TRBJ2-3
TGCAGTGCTAGAGGTGGGAACCGGGACACTGAAGCTTTCTTT | CSARGGNRDTEAFF | TRBV20-1 | NA | once | TRBJ1-1
TGCGCCAGCAGCTTACGCGGGGGAGACGAGCAGTACTTC | CASSLRGGDEQYF | TRBV5-1 | TRBD2 | few | TRBJ2-7
TGCGCCAGCAGCCTGGGCCTCGGGACTAGCGGGCGGGGTGAGCAGTTCTTC | CASSLGLGTSGRGEQFF | TRBV5-1 | TRBD2 | NA | TRBJ2-1
TGTGCCAGCAGCCAAGATCGGGAGTATAATTCACCCCTCCACTTT | CASSQDREYNSPLHF | TRBV4-2 | NA | NA | TRBJ1-6
TGTGCCAGCAGCCAAGCGACGGGCCCCAATGAGCAGTTCTTC | CASSQATGPNEQFF | TRBV4-2 | NA | few | TRBJ2-1
TGCAGTGCTAGAGTGCCAGGGGGATCCTACGAGCAGTACTTC | CSARVPGGSYEQYF | TRBV20-1 | TRBD1 | NA | TRBJ2-7
TGTGCCACGGCGGCCGCAGGGGGCAATCAGCCCCAGCATTTT | CATAAAGGNQPQHF | TRBV10-3 | NA | NA | TRBJ1-5
TGTGCCAGCAGCTGGGGGACAACTAGCACAGATACGCAGTATTTT | CASSWGTTSTDTQYF | TRBV7-8 | NA | NA | TRBJ2-3
TGTGCCAGCAGCCCCGGGGCAGGGGGCAATGAGCAGTTCTTC | CASSPGAGGNEQFF | TRBV6-5 | TRBD1 | NA | TRBJ2-1
TGCGCCAGCAGCCGTGGACCAACTAATGAAAAACTGTTTTTT | CASSRGPTNEKLFF | TRBV5-1 | NA | few | TRBJ1-4
TGTGCCATCAGTGAGCTCTCGAGTCGGTCCAGCACAGATACGCAGTATTTT | CAISELSSRSSTDTQYF | TRBV10-3 | NA | few | TRBJ2-3
TGTGCCAGCAGTCTTCAGGGGCACTACGAGCAGTACTTC | CASSLQGHYEQYF | TRBV27 | NA | few | TRBJ2-7
TGCGCCAGCAGTATGGGGACAGCGGATGAAAAACTGTTTTTT | CASSMGTADEKLFF | TRBV5-1 | TRBD1 | NA | TRBJ1-4
TGTGCCAGCAGCCCGGGACCTTTTGGAGAGACCCAGTACTTC | CASSPGPFGETQYF | TRBV7-2 | NA | NA | TRBJ2-5
TGTGCCAGCAGCTTACCGGCCCGCGGGACCTACGAGCAGTACTTC | CASSLPARGTYEQYF | TRBV11-2 | NA | NA | TRBJ2-7
TGCAGCGTGACAGGGGTTAGCTATGGCTACACCTTC | CSVTGVSYGYTF | TRBV29-1 | TRBD1 | NA | TRBJ1-2
TGTGCCAGCACCTACGGGAGTCCCGGGGAGCTGTTTTTT | CASTYGSPGELFF | TRBV6-5 | NA | many | TRBJ2-2
TGCGCCAGCAGCCCCAGGGGACCCGCTGGGCACGAGCAGTTCTTC | CASSPRGPAGHEQFF | TRBV5-1 | NA | few | TRBJ2-1
TGTGCCACCAGCAGAGTTGGGACAGGGGCGGGTTCACCCCTCCACTTT | CATSRVGTGAGSPLHF | TRBV15 | TRBD1 | few | TRBJ1-6